The text below deals with one TCR beta chain. No antigen is known for it. The sample belongs to a study of response to subunit inactivated influenza vaccine. Study-level results: The authors suggested that few new T cells are recruited per seasonal influenza vaccination.

TCRdb re-derived calls from the RT-PCR reads in MiXCR, one entry per CDR3 protein. The sample has 500,000 or so distinct CDR3 sequences; 16% are singletons. The material was CD4+ T cells sorted from PBMCs, obtained less than 30 months after vaccination. The source of this sequence is a man between 50 and 69 years old who received an inactivated influenza vaccine.

CDR3 residues: CASSPDLTLVAQPQHF. Here the CDR3 DNA reads TGTGCCAGCAGCCCCGACCTGACCCTAGTGGCTCAGCCCCAGCATTTT. The gene calls are TRBV28 and TRBJ1-5; the D is unclear. CDR1 MDHEN and CDR2 SYDVKM come from the germline V gene. Trimming took 6 bases from V and 6 from J, leaving 21 bases between them. The CDR3 runs to 16 residues.